This T cell receptor (beta chain) comes out of a study of identical twins. This clonotype was found many times. The V gene lost 5 bases and the J gene lost 5 bases, with 28 bases spanning the gap. The CDR3 sequence is 18 residues long. CDR1 is SGHAT, CDR2 FQDESV, per germline (reference sequence). MiXCR was run by TCRdb on the 5' RACE reads, yielding one entry per CDR3 protein. The table shows approximately 220,000 distinct CDR3 sequences, with less than 8% occurring only once. The data also belong to a second study, concerning yellow fever vaccine responses in identical twins.

Sequencing was done on a sample of memory (CD45RO+) T cells sorted from blood. The chain links TRBV11-1 to TRBJ2-7, with D possibly matching TRBD1 (6 bases). The TCR originated in a woman younger than 35 in good health. The CDR3 is CASSPILFVGTPFHEQYF. The CDR3, as DNA: TGTGCCAGCAGCCCCATCTTGTTTGTGGGGACACCTTTCCACGAGCAGTACTTC.